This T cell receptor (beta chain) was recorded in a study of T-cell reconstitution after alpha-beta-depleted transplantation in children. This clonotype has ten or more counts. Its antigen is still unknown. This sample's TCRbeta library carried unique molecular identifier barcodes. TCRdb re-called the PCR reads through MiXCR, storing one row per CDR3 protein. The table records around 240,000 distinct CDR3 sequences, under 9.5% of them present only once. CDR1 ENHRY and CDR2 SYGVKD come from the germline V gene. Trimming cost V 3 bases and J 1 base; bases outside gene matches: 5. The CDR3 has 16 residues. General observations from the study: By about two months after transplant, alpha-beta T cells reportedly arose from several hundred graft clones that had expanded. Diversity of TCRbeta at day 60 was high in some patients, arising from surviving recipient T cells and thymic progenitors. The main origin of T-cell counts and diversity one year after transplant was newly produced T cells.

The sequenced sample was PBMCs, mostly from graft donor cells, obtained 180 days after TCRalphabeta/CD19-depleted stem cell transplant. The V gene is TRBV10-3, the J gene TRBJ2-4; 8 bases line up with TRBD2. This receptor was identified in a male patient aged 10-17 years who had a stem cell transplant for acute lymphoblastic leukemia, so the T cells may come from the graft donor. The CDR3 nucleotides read TGTGCCATCAGTGATCCGGGAGGGCCGGCCAAAAACATTCAGTACTTC. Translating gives CAISDPGGPAKNIQYF.